The 9 T cell receptor beta chains in this list originate from one sample, sequenced in a study of blood T cell repertoires in COVID-19. Repertoires were generated with immunoSEQ multiplex PCR, while TCRdb's copy carries only in-frame clones and drops some. The sample yields about half a million clones, roughly 88% seen once. Sequencing input: peripheral blood. These receptors came from a human donor in a cohort sampled during active COVID-19.

The chain has TRBV3-1 (or the pseudogene TRBV3-2) and TRBJ2-7, with 7 nucleotides matching TRBD1. CDR1 is LGHDT, CDR2 YNNKEL, per germline (reference sequence). The CDR3 consists of 16 residues. V lost 0 bases to trimming and J lost 3 bases; unmatched junction nucleotides: 8. CDR3 DNA sequence: TGTGCCAGCAGCCAAGAGTGGGGCAGGGGGTTCTACGAGCAGTACTTC. Its protein product is CASSQEWGRGFYEQYF.

This chain joins TRBV27 and TRBJ1-2, with 9 bases aligning to TRBD1. Germline CDR1 MNHEY, CDR2 SMNVEV (reference sequence). V lost 8 bases, J lost 5 bases, and 3 bases stayed unmatched. This CDR3 is 12 amino acids long. CDR3: CASGTGFYGYTF. As DNA, the CDR3 is TGTGCCAGCGGGACAGGGTTTTATGGCTACACCTTC.

V and J are TRBV5-4 and TRBJ2-3, with D uncertain. CDR3 size: 14 residues. The germline V gene encodes CDR1 SGHNT and CDR2 YYREEE (reference sequence). Trimming left V 3 bases short and J 6 bases short, with 14 bases between. The CDR3 DNA reads TGTGCCAGCAGCTCCCTGTCTCGTGAGGATACGCAGTATTTT. Translating it yields CASSSLSREDTQYF.

This clone occurred once. This chain uses TRBV7-8 with TRBJ2-3; TRBD2 aligns across 7 bases. The junction had 16 bases not matched to a gene; V was cut back by 7 bases and J by 3 bases. The CDR3 length is 17 residues. The germline V gene has CDR1 SGHVS and CDR2 FQNEAQ. CDR3 sequence: CASTRAGPPRGTDTQYF. The CDR3, as DNA: TGTGCCAGCACCCGAGCGGGGCCTCCTCGTGGAACAGATACGCAGTATTTT.

This clone was counted only a few times. The chain links TRBV28 to TRBJ1-5, with D maybe TRBD1 (6 bases). The CDR3 has 14 amino acids. The V gene's germline CDR1 is MDHEN and CDR2 SYDVKM. The V end lost 6 bases, the J end lost 7 bases, and 16 bases lay between the germline ends. The CDR3 here is CASRPGDWQQPQHF. The CDR3 region has the DNA TGTGCCAGCAGGCCAGGGGATTGGCAGCAGCCCCAGCATTTT.

The chain links TRBV30 to TRBJ2-7; D possibly corresponds to TRBD2 (6 bases). CDR3 length: 14 residues. V shed 4 bases and J shed 7 bases, with 20 bases lying between them. Looked up from germline, CDR1 is GTSNPN and CDR2 is SVGIG (reference sequence). The chain's CDR3 is CAWKGNDLGGEQYF. The CDR3 DNA sequence: TGTGCCTGGAAAGGGAATGACCTGGGGGGAGAGCAGTACTTC.

The CDR3 loop is CSGVRSRGMNEQFF. CDR3 nucleotide sequence: TGCAGCGGCGTCAGGAGCCGCGGGATGAATGAGCAGTTCTTC. This chain uses TRBV29-1 with TRBJ2-1; the D gene is possibly TRBD2 (6 bases). V lost 7 bases and J lost 7, with 20 bases in between. The CDR3 loop spans 14 amino acids. From germline, CDR1 is SQVTM and CDR2 ANQGSEA.

This chain connects TRBV29-1 to TRBJ2-1; tentatively, D is TRBD1 (5 bases). CDR3 size: 13 residues. Per germline, CDR1 SQVTM and CDR2 ANQGSEA. Trimming took 6 bases from V and 6 from J, leaving 15 bases between them. This chain's CDR3 is CSVQGIPFNEQFF. CDR3 in DNA: TGCAGCGTCCAGGGTATTCCCTTCAATGAGCAGTTCTTC.

The genes are TRBV7-2 and TRBJ2-7; maybe TRBD1 (6 bases). The CDR3 is made up of 15 amino acids. CDR1 and CDR2 (germline): SGHTA, FQGNSA. Trimming left V 1 base short and J 5 bases short, with 15 bases between. CDR3 DNA: TGTGCCAGCAGCTTAGTTCGTTACAGGGACCACGAGCAGTACTTC. This translates into CASSLVRYRDHEQYF.